This T cell receptor beta chain appears in the sequencing data of a study of blood T cell repertoires in COVID-19 (dated by TCRdb to about 2020). About the study as a whole: The collaborator samples originated in the United States, Italy and Spain and spanned the acute and convalescent phases of COVID-19. The material from the prospective study consisted of cDNA or gDNA derived from T cells, B-cell-depleted T cells, or PBMCs. The dataset comprised deeply sampled blood TCRbeta repertoires from subjects exposed to, actively infected with, or recovered from COVID-19. The repertoires were released in a freely available public database intended as a resource for research on the immune response to SARS-CoV-2. The samples were drawn from two sources: the first 160 participants of the ongoing ImmuneRACE study, and 950 to 1,500 subjects contributed by 6 global collaborators. The sample metadata nearly always contained a de-identified subject ID, COVID-19 status, age in years and sex. Where HLA class I and class II types were available, the types were taken from metadata supplied by the sample provider, not from assay-based typing. What the research found in general, with its limitations: The amount of clinical and demographic metadata varied by source and participant and was provided uncurated.

TCRbeta CDR3 regions were amplified from genomic DNA using the immunoSEQ Assay, a bias-controlled multiplex PCR. For the original study's pipeline: Nucleated cell counts per sample were estimated from amplification of reference gene primers within the assay. Sequence reads were collapsed and filtered to measure the absolute abundance of every unique TCRbeta CDR3 rearrangement. For each sample, productive Simpson clonality was calculated as the square root of Simpson's diversity index over productive rearrangements. TCRdb stores this immuneACCESS table with in-frame sequences only. Part of the clones is absent; in the studies checked, under half of the shortfall reflects unresolved V genes, and no reason is known for the rest. That table furnishes V, J and clone size, whereas the DNA furnished D and trimming. The sample table shows about 120,000 clones, and about 84% are seen once. The ten largest clones take up 3% to 4% of the sample.

The CDR3 starts with the cysteine, ends with the phenylalanine, and has 15 residues. The retained sequence is limited to the CDR3, 45 bases, with the frame set at the first base. CDR1 MNHEY and CDR2 SMNVEV were looked up in the germline V gene (reference sequence). The V end loses 6 bases and the J end loses 4 bases, and a stretch of 19 bases separates them. Collaborating institutions collected whole blood in K2EDTA tubes following their own protocols. For TCRbeta analysis, collaborator samples were shipped as frozen whole blood, as isolated PBMCs, or as DNA extracted from either sample type. Concerning this clone: This receptor's antigen is unknown. No much larger clone exists at a distance of one base, and base qualities are not known.

The sequenced material came from peripheral blood. The chain is encoded by TRBV27 joined to TRBJ2-7; TRBD2 is possibly the D segment (6 matching bases). The source is a man aged 60-69 years with acute or convalescent COVID-19. The CDR3 region reads CASSPTSGRLYEQYF. The bases read TGTGCCAGCAGCCCCACCAGCGGGCGGCTATACGAGCAGTACTTC.